The text below deals with one TCR beta chain. As yet, its antigen is unknown. The entirety of the isolated RNA underwent reverse transcription, so expressed TCRB transcripts were sequenced. Assay: immunoSEQ multiplex PCR; the TCRdb copy retains only in-frame clones and omits some. The table includes 900,000 or so clones, 15% to 20% detected once. These data belong to a study of beta chain features in type 1 diabetes. Study details: Patient and healthy donor groups were alike in age, gender and cell yields.

This CDR3 region has 15 residues. J was trimmed by 4 bases and V by 0 bases; bases with no gene match: 4. The germline gives CDR1 SGHRS, CDR2 YFSETQ. Notes on the study in general: With patients and controls alike, PCR might favor shorter templates to an equal degree.

Sequences were obtained from naive CD4+ T cells from blood. The rearrangement joins TRBV5-1 to TRBJ2-1, with 7 bases identical to TRBD2. This sequence was found in a woman aged 18-29 years in good health. The CDR3 is CASSLATSVYNEQFF. The CDR3 DNA reads TGCGCCAGCAGCTTGGCCACTAGCGTTTACAATGAGCAGTTCTTC.